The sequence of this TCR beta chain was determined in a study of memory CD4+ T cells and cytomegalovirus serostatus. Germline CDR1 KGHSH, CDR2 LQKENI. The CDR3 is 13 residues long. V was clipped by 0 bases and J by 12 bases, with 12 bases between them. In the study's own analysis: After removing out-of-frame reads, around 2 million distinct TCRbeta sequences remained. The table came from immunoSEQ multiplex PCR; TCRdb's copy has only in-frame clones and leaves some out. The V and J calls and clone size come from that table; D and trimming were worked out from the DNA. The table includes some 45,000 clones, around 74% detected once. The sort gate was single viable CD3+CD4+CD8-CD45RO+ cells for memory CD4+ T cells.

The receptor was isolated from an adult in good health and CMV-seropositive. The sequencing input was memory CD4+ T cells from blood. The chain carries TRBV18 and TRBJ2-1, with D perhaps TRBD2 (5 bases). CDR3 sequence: CASSPPSRGSQFF. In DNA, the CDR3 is TGTGCCAGCTCACCACCTAGTCGGGGTTCGCAGTTCTTC.